The 17 T cell receptor beta chains below come from one sample, sequenced in a study of yellow fever vaccine responses in identical twins. TCRdb re-derived calls from the RT-PCR reads in MiXCR, one entry per CDR3 protein. The sample records tens of thousands of distinct CDR3 sequences, around four fifths being singletons. The sample here was T cells from blood (PBMCs), unsorted or a sorted subset (not recorded which), taken before or after yellow fever vaccination (not recorded which). The receptors were gathered from a woman younger than 35 who received the yellow fever vaccine.

In its sample, this clonotype was seen once. The gene calls are TRBV5-1 and TRBJ1-2; TRBD1 matches 9 bases. The CDR3 is 13 amino acids. The V segment lost 3 bases and the J segment 6 bases; nucleotides outside the gene matches: 3. CDR1 and CDR2 from the germline V gene are SGHRS and YFSETQ. CDR3 coding DNA: TGCGCCAGCAGCTCCAGACAGGGGGATGGCTACACCTTC. Translation: CASSSRQGDGYTF. Drawing the rest from reference TRBV5-1 and TRBJ1-2, the complete variable domain is KAGVTQTPRYLIKTRGQQVTLSCSPISGHRSVSWYQQTPGQGLQFLFEYFSETQRNKGNFPGRFSGRQFSNSRSEMNVSTLELGDSALYLCASSSRQGDGYTFGSGTRLTVV.

The genes are TRBV13 and TRBJ2-7; unclear D gene. There are 11 residues in the CDR3. CDR1 PRHDT and CDR2 FYEKMQ come from the germline V gene (reference sequence). V shed 4 bases and J shed 4 bases, with 5 bases lying between them. This chain's CDR3 is CASSSLYEQYF. The DNA of the CDR3 is TGTGCCAGCAGCTCTCTGTACGAGCAGTACTTC.

This chain uses TRBV15 with TRBJ2-7; the D gene is possibly TRBD2 (6 bases). The CDR3 spans 15 residues. Germline values: CDR1 LNHNV, CDR2 YYDKDF (reference sequence). Trimming removed 0 bases at V and 0 bases at J, with 9 bases between. CDR3 nucleotides: TGTGCCACCAGCAGAGAGCGGGATAGCTCCTACGAGCAGTACTTC. Translating it yields CATSRERDSSYEQYF.

In this sample, this clonotype turned up once. The V gene is TRBV5-1, the J gene TRBJ2-3; 8 nucleotides agree with TRBD2. Losses at the gene ends were 4 bases for V and 0 bases for J; bases not matched to a gene: 4. CDR1 is SGHRS, CDR2 YFSETQ, per germline. The CDR3 runs to 15 residues. The CDR3 sequence is CASSHSGASTDTQYF. CDR3 DNA: TGCGCCAGCAGCCATAGCGGGGCTAGCACAGATACGCAGTATTTT.

The V gene is TRBV27, the J gene TRBJ2-3; TRBD2 matches 8 bases. With 2 bases clipped from V and 4 bases from J, the junction kept 8 bases outside the gene matches. This CDR3 comprises 16 residues. Germline V gene data show CDR1 as MNHEY and CDR2 as SMNVEV (reference sequence). The DNA of the CDR3 is TGTGCCAGCAGTTTAGGAAAAGCGGGAGTCGCAGATACGCAGTATTTT. It is translated as CASSLGKAGVADTQYF.

The V and J genes are TRBV7-3 and TRBJ2-5; 7 nucleotides align to TRBD1. CDR3 length: 16 amino acids. Germline V CDR1 and CDR2: SGHTA, FQGTGA. After removal of 5 bases from V and 2 bases from J, the junction contained 11 bases not matched to a gene. Written as DNA, the CDR3 is TGTGCCAGCAGCACCCTTACAGGGGAGACACAAGAGACCCAGTACTTC. The encoded protein is CASSTLTGETQETQYF.

The V gene is TRBV20-1, the J gene TRBJ1-6; possibly TRBD1 for D (6 bases). The germline gives CDR1 DFQATT, CDR2 SNEGSKA (reference sequence). V lost 6 bases and J lost 13, with 22 bases in between. This CDR3 region has 14 residues. The CDR3: CSAKRGHTATPLHF. The CDR3 DNA sequence: TGCAGTGCCAAGAGGGGACATACTGCTACCCCCCTCCACTTT.

CDR3: CASRGDSEKLFF. The CDR3 DNA is TGTGCCAGCAGAGGGGACAGTGAAAAACTGTTTTTT. The V call is TRBV2, the J call TRBJ1-4; 7 bases map to TRBD1. Germline trimming cut 6 bases from V and 7 bases from J; bases unmatched to any gene: 2. The CDR3 has 12 residues. Germline V gene data show CDR1 as SNHLY and CDR2 as FYNNEI.

This chain uses TRBV5-1 with TRBJ2-1; 8 nucleotides line up with TRBD1. The CDR3 length is 15 residues. Germline-derived CDR1 and CDR2 are SGHRS and YFSETQ. Trimming removed 0 bases from V and 7 bases from J; junction bases left unmatched: 6. The CDR3 DNA sequence: TGCGCCAGCAGCTTGGCGGACAGGGTGGTAAATGAGCAGTTCTTC. Translating gives CASSLADRVVNEQFF.

The V call is TRBV10-3, the J call TRBJ2-2; the match to TRBD1 covers 9 bases. This CDR3 has 19 amino acids. The germline CDR1 and CDR2 sequences are ENHRY and SYGVKD. Trimming removed 3 bases from V and 5 bases from J; junction bases left unmatched: 16. CDR3 coding DNA: TGTGCCATCAGTGAACCGGGACAGGGAGGGACCGAATGGACCGGGGAGCTGTTTTTT. Its translation is CAISEPGQGGTEWTGELFF.

The rearrangement uses TRBV18 and TRBJ1-3; TRBD1 matches at 8 bases. Germline V CDR1 and CDR2: KGHSH, LQKENI. The length of the CDR3 is 15 residues. Trimming took 3 bases from V and 4 from J; bases not matched to a gene: 5. The CDR3 sequence is CASSPTTGDGNTIYF. The DNA of the CDR3 is TGTGCCAGCTCACCGACGACAGGGGACGGAAACACCATATATTTT.

This clonotype was observed a few times. The chain uses TRBV11-2 and TRBJ1-5; no definite D call. The CDR3 is 13 amino acids. Deletions cut 3 bases from V and 0 bases from J, with 3 bases between. Looked up from germline, CDR1 is SGHAT and CDR2 is FQNNGV. The CDR3 DNA is TGTGCCAGCAGCTTCAATAGCAATCAGCCCCAGCATTTT. Protein: CASSFNSNQPQHF.

The rearrangement uses TRBV7-9 and TRBJ1-2; D gene unclear. The CDR3 loop spans 14 amino acids. The germline CDR1 and CDR2 sequences are SEHNR and FQNEAQ (reference sequence). V was shortened by 5 bases and J by 3 bases, with 13 bases between the two germline ends. CDR3 DNA sequence: TGTGCCAGCAGCCCCGAGATATCTCACTATGGCTACACCTTC. Its protein product is CASSPEISHYGYTF.

J is TRBJ2-3 and V is TRBV11-2; D not certain. The CDR3 runs to 14 residues. Germline lookup yields CDR1 SGHAT and CDR2 FQNNGV. Between the trimmed V and J ends, which lost 3 bases and 4 bases, there was a span of 11 bases. DNA of the CDR3: TGTGCCAGCAGCTTCTTCGGGTTACCAGATACGCAGTATTTT. Protein: CASSFFGLPDTQYF. Based on the CDR3 plus reference TRBV11-2 and TRBJ2-3, the full variable domain is EAGVAQSPRYKIIEKRQSVAFWCNPISGHATLYWYQQILGQGPKLLIQFQNNGVVDDSQLPKDRFSAERLKGVDSTLKIQPAKLEDSAVYLCASSFFGLPDTQYFGPGTRLTVL.

The genes are TRBV11-2 and TRBJ2-3; 9 nucleotides agree with TRBD2. This CDR3 contains 17 residues. CDR1 SGHAT and CDR2 FQNNGV come from the germline V gene. V was pared by 2 bases and J by 0 bases, with 6 bases of the junction left unmatched. The CDR3 DNA sequence: TGTGCCAGCAGCTTATCCCTCACTAGCGGGAGCACAGATACGCAGTATTTT. Amino acids: CASSLSLTSGSTDTQYF. The entire variable domain, with the rest obtained from reference TRBV11-2 and TRBJ2-3, is as follows: EAGVAQSPRYKIIEKRQSVAFWCNPISGHATLYWYQQILGQGPKLLIQFQNNGVVDDSQLPKDRFSAERLKGVDSTLKIQPAKLEDSAVYLCASSLSLTSGSTDTQYFGPGTRLTVL.

In its sample, this clonotype was seen once. The chain links TRBV18 to TRBJ2-1; 9 bases match TRBD1. The CDR3 is 15 residues long. Unmatched junction bases numbered 5, after V lost 5 bases and J lost 3 bases. Per the germline V gene, CDR1 is KGHSH and CDR2 is LQKENI. CDR3 sequence: CASSLQGASYNEQFF. The CDR3 nucleotides read TGTGCCAGCTCATTACAGGGGGCTAGCTACAATGAGCAGTTCTTC.

This clonotype was observed a few times. V and J are TRBV6-5 and TRBJ1-1, with D possibly being TRBD1 (6 bases). Germline V gives CDR1 MNHEY, CDR2 SVGAGI. The length of the CDR3 is 16 residues. V gave up 0 bases and J gave up 1 base, with 12 bases separating them. This chain's CDR3 is CASSYSRGAGNTEAFF. CDR3 sequence (DNA): TGTGCCAGCAGTTACTCGAGGGGGGCGGGGAACACTGAAGCTTTCTTT.